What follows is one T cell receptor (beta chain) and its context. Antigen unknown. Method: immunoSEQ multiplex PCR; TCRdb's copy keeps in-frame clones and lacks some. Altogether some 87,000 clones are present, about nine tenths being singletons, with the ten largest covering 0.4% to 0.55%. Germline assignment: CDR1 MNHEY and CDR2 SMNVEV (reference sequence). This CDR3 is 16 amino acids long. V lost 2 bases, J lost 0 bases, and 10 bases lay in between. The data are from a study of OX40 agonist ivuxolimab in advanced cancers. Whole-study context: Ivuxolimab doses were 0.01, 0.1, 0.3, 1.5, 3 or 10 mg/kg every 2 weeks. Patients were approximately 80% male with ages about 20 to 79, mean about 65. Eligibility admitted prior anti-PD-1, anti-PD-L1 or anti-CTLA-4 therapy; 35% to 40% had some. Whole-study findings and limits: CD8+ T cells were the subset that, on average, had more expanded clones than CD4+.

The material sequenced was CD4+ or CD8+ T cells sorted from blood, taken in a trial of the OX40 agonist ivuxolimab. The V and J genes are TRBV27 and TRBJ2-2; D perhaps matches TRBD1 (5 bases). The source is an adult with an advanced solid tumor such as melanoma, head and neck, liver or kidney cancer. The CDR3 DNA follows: TGTGCCAGCAGTTTACAGGGTGCCGCGAACACCGGGGAGCTGTTTTTT. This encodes CASSLQGAANTGELFF.